Listed below are T cell receptor beta chains from one sample, sequenced in a study of sequential checkpoint blockade in melanoma. Using immunoSEQ multiplex PCR, the repertoire was profiled, and TCRdb retains in-frame clones only, with some absent. The sample contains over 9,500 clones, roughly 80% of which appear only once. Sequenced here: CD8+ T cells sorted from blood (inferred from file names), sampled from a patient given nivolumab and ipilimumab in sequence. Every receptor here comes from a human donor with melanoma. Each CDR3 is given with its conserved first and last residue. The order of the fields is V gene, clone size, J gene, D gene, CDR3 length, CDR3 protein, CDR3 DNA. The D gene is left open where the match is weak. Size is omitted from some rows. Given values are once, few, many or a class for expanded clones.

TRBV4-1,NA,TRBJ1-5,NA,15,CASSHKSTANQPQHF,TGCGCCAGCAGCCACAAGTCGACAGCTAATCAGCCCCAGCATTTT
TRBV9,NA,TRBJ2-5,NA,15,CASSAYTGGAETQYF,TGTGCCAGCAGCGCATACACAGGGGGGGCAGAGACCCAGTACTTC
TRBV27,NA,TRBJ2-5,NA,12,CASSLLKGEQYF,TGTGCCAGCAGTTTGTTAAAGGGGGAGCAGTACTTC
TRBV7-9,NA,TRBJ2-7,TRBD1,15,CASSSYWDRGYEQYF,TGTGCCAGCAGCAGCTATTGGGACAGGGGCTACGAGCAGTACTTC
TRBV29-1,NA,TRBJ2-7,NA,13,CSVGSPSSYEQYF,TGCAGCGTTGGCAGTCCAAGCTCCTACGAGCAGTACTTC
TRBV2,NA,TRBJ2-1,TRBD2,15,CASSEILAGDNEQFF,TGTGCCAGCAGTGAAATACTAGCGGGAGACAATGAGCAGTTCTTC
TRBV7-9,once,TRBJ2-2,TRBD1,16,CASSQGQGVYDGELFF,TGTGCCAGCAGCCAGGGACAGGGGGTATATGACGGGGAGCTGTTTTTT
TRBV28,NA,TRBJ2-7,NA,12,CASSLRDYEQYF,TGTGCCAGCAGTTTGAGGGATTACGAGCAGTACTTC
TRBV2,NA,TRBJ2-7,TRBD2,15,CASSVGASGRAVQYF,TGTGCTAGCAGTGTGGGGGCTAGCGGGAGGGCGGTGCAGTACTTC
TRBV7-9,NA,TRBJ2-7,TRBD2,15,CASSPRGAGVDEQYF,TGTGCCAGCAGCCCGCGGGGAGCGGGAGTGGACGAGCAGTACTTC
TRBV21-1,NA,TRBJ2-3,NA,17,CASSKRVNRVSTDTQYF,TGTGCCAGCAGCAAACGAGTTAACAGGGTGAGCACAGATACGCAGTATTTT
TRBV18,NA,TRBJ2-7,NA,15,CASSQDTWGPYEQHF,TGTGCCAGCTCTCAAGATACCTGGGGCCCCTACGAGCAGCACTTC
TRBV7-9,once,TRBJ2-7,NA,15,CASSPALTITTEQYF,TGTGCCAGCAGCCCTGCTCTCACGATCACGACAGAGCAGTACTTC
TRBV7-3,NA,TRBJ2-3,TRBD1,18,CASSLSPPGQGRTDTQYF,TGTGCCAGCAGCTTAAGTCCCCCGGGACAGGGGAGGACAGATACGCAGTATTTT
TRBV15,NA,TRBJ1-5,NA,15,CATSRGRGRDQPQHF,TGTGCCACCAGCAGGGGGCGGGGCCGAGATCAGCCCCAGCATTTT
TRBV4-1,NA,TRBJ1-1,NA,16,CASSQDPGWGGTEAFF,TGCGCCAGCAGCCAAGACCCAGGGTGGGGTGGGACTGAAGCTTTCTTT
TRBV11-3,NA,TRBJ1-1,NA,14,CASSGGKTNTEAFF,TGTGCCAGCTCCGGGGGGAAAACGAACACTGAAGCTTTCTTT
TRBV7-9,NA,TRBJ2-3,TRBD2,17,CASSHWTSGRFTDTQYF,TGTGCCAGCAGCCACTGGACTAGCGGGAGATTCACAGATACGCAGTATTTT
TRBV25-1,few,TRBJ1-6,NA,14,CASRDGGYNSPLHF,TGTGCCAGCAGGGACGGGGGGTATAATTCACCCCTCCACTTT
TRBV27,medium-sized,TRBJ2-2,TRBD2,17,CASSIRLAGIPDGELFF,TGTGCCAGCAGCATTCGACTAGCGGGAATTCCCGACGGGGAGCTGTTTTTT
TRBV27,NA,TRBJ1-1,TRBD1,14,CASSLTPGGTEAFF,TGTGCCAGCAGTTTGACCCCAGGGGGCACTGAAGCTTTCTTT
TRBV6-1,NA,TRBJ2-7,NA,13,CASSPRSSYEQYF,TGTGCCAGCAGCCCACGGAGCTCCTACGAGCAGTACTTC
TRBV7-2,NA,TRBJ2-7,TRBD2,19,CASSPSPALAGGPRYEQYF,TGTGCCAGCAGCCCCTCTCCGGCACTAGCGGGAGGGCCACGCTACGAGCAGTACTTC
TRBV28,NA,TRBJ1-2,TRBD1,15,CASSPWDRDIDGYTF,TGTGCCAGCAGTCCCTGGGACAGGGATATCGATGGCTACACCTTC
TRBV27,NA,TRBJ2-3,NA,16,CASSLSPQVSGDTQYF,TGTGCCAGCAGTTTATCACCGCAGGTTAGTGGTGATACGCAGTATTTT
TRBV2,NA,TRBJ2-7,TRBD2,13,CASNQREDGEQYF,TGTGCCAGCAACCAGCGGGAAGACGGCGAGCAGTACTTC
TRBV28,NA,TRBJ2-2,NA,19,CASTLRTFRLETNTGELFF,TGTGCCAGCACCCTAAGGACATTCAGACTTGAAACAAACACCGGGGAGCTGTTTTTT
TRBV29-1,NA,TRBJ2-7,TRBD2,14,CSVLLAGEGYEQYF,TGCAGCGTTCTACTAGCGGGAGAGGGCTACGAGCAGTACTTC
TRBV5-1,NA,TRBJ1-6,NA,14,CASSLGQEDSPLHF,TGCGCCAGCAGCTTGGGACAGGAAGACTCACCCCTCCACTTT
TRBV7-9,few,TRBJ2-7,NA,14,CASSFSAGAYEQYF,TGTGCCAGCAGCTTCTCGGCGGGCGCCTACGAGCAGTACTTC
TRBV19,NA,TRBJ1-2,TRBD1,13,CASSFGQAHGYTF,TGTGCCAGTAGTTTCGGACAGGCCCATGGCTACACCTTC
TRBV4-1,few,TRBJ1-1,NA,14,CASSGPHHSTEAFF,TGTGCCAGCAGCGGTCCCCATCATAGCACTGAAGCTTTCTTT
TRBV5-6,NA,TRBJ2-7,NA,13,CASSLGANGEQYF,TGTGCCAGCAGCTTGGGGGCGAATGGCGAGCAGTACTTC
TRBV4-1,NA,TRBJ2-7,TRBD2,14,CASSQERDRSEQYF,TGCGCCAGCAGCCAGGAGCGGGACCGATCGGAGCAGTACTTC
TRBV29-1,NA,TRBJ2-5,TRBD2,19,CSVEEGVAGGSGGQETQYF,TGCAGCGTTGAAGAGGGGGTAGCGGGAGGTTCGGGGGGCCAAGAGACCCAGTACTTC
TRBV9,once,TRBJ1-5,NA,14,CASSVAGDGQPQHF,TGTGCCAGCAGCGTAGCAGGGGACGGTCAGCCCCAGCATTTT
TRBV28,NA,TRBJ1-6,TRBD1,16,CASSSRQGRMNSPLHF,TGTGCCAGCAGTTCCAGACAGGGGAGGATGAATTCACCCCTCCACTTT
TRBV6-5,NA,TRBJ1-4,TRBD1,15,CASSYRDRTNEKLFF,TGTGCCAGCAGTTACCGGGACAGGACTAATGAAAAACTGTTTTTT
TRBV7-6,NA,TRBJ1-4,NA,15,CASSLVAAGVEKLFF,TGTGCCAGCAGCTTAGTGGCGGCAGGGGTTGAAAAACTGTTTTTT
TRBV4-1,once,TRBJ2-1,NA,15,CASSPQKLRYNEQFF,TGCGCCAGCAGCCCTCAGAAACTACGATACAATGAGCAGTTCTTC
TRBV20-1,NA,TRBJ2-7,NA,10,CSAQEGEQYF,TGCAGTGCTCAGGAGGGCGAGCAGTACTTC
TRBV7-9,NA,TRBJ1-1,TRBD1,13,CASSDRVIAEAFF,TGTGCCAGCAGCGACAGGGTAATAGCTGAAGCTTTCTTT
TRBV27,NA,TRBJ2-1,TRBD2,17,CASRWGSGGDSYNEQFF,TGTGCCAGCAGGTGGGGTAGCGGGGGCGACTCCTACAATGAGCAGTTCTTC
TRBV4-1,NA,TRBJ2-4,NA,16,CASSRAGPGGADIQYF,TGCGCCAGCAGCCGGGCCGGGCCAGGCGGAGCGGACATTCAGTACTTC
TRBV10-1,few,TRBJ2-7,TRBD2,17,CASSIKGVLAGGCEQYF,TGCGCCAGCAGTATAAAGGGCGTACTAGCGGGAGGATGCGAGCAGTACTTC
TRBV19,NA,TRBJ2-7,TRBD2,15,CASSIVGTSIYEQYF,TGTGCCAGTAGTATAGTGGGGACTAGCATCTACGAGCAGTACTTC
TRBV7-2,once,TRBJ2-1,TRBD2,15,CASSPGLADYNEQFF,TGTGCCAGCAGCCCGGGACTAGCGGACTACAATGAGCAGTTCTTC
TRBV11-3,NA,TRBJ2-1,TRBD2,16,CASSLVASGRVNEQFF,TGTGCCAGCAGCTTAGTGGCTAGCGGGAGGGTCAATGAGCAGTTCTTC
TRBV21-1,NA,TRBJ2-2,NA,15,CASLPGLVRTGELFF,TGTGCCAGTCTCCCGGGACTAGTTCGCACCGGGGAGCTGTTTTTT
TRBV4-2,NA,TRBJ2-7,TRBD1,14,CASSQGDREYEQYF,TGTGCCAGCAGCCAAGGGGACAGGGAATACGAGCAGTACTTC
TRBV29-1,NA,TRBJ1-1,NA,13,CSVEGRLNTEAFF,TGCAGCGTTGAGGGCAGGCTGAACACTGAAGCTTTCTTT
TRBV19,NA,TRBJ2-1,NA,12,CASSRLSHEQFF,TGTGCCAGTAGTCGACTAAGCCATGAGCAGTTCTTC
TRBV7-4,few,TRBJ1-5,NA,14,CASSIGQKEQPQHF,TGTGCCAGCAGCATTGGACAGAAAGAACAGCCCCAGCATTTT
TRBV6-4,NA,TRBJ2-7,NA,12,CASRGRAYEQYF,TGTGCCAGCAGGGGCAGGGCCTACGAGCAGTACTTC
TRBV2,NA,TRBJ2-7,TRBD1,13,CASSEQGQYEQYF,TGTGCCAGCAGTGAACAGGGACAGTACGAGCAGTACTTC
TRBV4-3,few,TRBJ2-7,TRBD2,17,CASSQDFGTRYTYEQYF,TGCGCCAGCAGCCAAGATTTCGGGACTAGGTACACCTACGAGCAGTACTTC
TRBV5-4,few,TRBJ2-7,NA,14,CASSLSGAPHEQYF,TGTGCCAGCAGCTTGTCAGGGGCGCCCCACGAGCAGTACTTC
TRBV9,NA,TRBJ2-1,NA,14,CASEESRSYNEQFF,TGTGCCAGCGAGGAGAGTAGGTCCTACAATGAGCAGTTCTTC
TRBV5-6,NA,TRBJ1-4,NA,15,CASSLQGWANEKLFF,TGTGCCAGCAGCTTACAGGGATGGGCTAATGAAAAACTGTTTTTT